This T cell receptor beta chain was found in a study of T cells in Graves' hyperthyroidism and ophthalmopathy. Study-wide results and limits: Median prediction lead before ophthalmopathy onset was roughly 6 months with the model. The authors' 13 V-J model separated ophthalmopathy from stable hyperthyroidism.

In its sample, this clonotype was seen many times. Its specificity is not known. The source material, RNA transcripts, was used to amplify TCR beta CDR3 regions. HTBI primers were employed in a first-round RT-PCR of the TCR CDR3. TCRdb re-called the multiplex PCR reads with MiXCR, one entry per CDR3 protein. This table holds about 350,000 distinct CDR3 sequences, about 15% found once. The germline gives CDR1 SGHKS, CDR2 YYEKEE (reference sequence). This CDR3 comprises 15 residues. Trimming stripped 2 bases from V and 5 bases from J, with 14 bases between. Graves' hyperthyroidism was deemed stable given no ophthalmopathy progression within 18 months.

The TCR originated in a woman between 25 and 40 years old with Graves' hyperthyroidism. The specimen was blood. The chain uses TRBV5-5 and TRBJ1-5; maybe TRBD1 (5 bases). This CDR3 is CASSFKGQTDQPQHF. The DNA of the CDR3 is TGTGCCAGCAGCTTTAAGGGGCAGACCGATCAGCCCCAGCATTTT.